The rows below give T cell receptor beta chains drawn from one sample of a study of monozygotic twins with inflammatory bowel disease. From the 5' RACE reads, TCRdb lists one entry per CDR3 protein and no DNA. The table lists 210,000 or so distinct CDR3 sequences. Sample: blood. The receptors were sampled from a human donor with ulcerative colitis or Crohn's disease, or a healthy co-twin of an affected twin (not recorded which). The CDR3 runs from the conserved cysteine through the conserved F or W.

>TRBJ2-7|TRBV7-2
CASSLLGHLSYEQYF
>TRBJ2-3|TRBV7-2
CASSRGTADTQYF
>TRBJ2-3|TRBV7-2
CASSPQQGAQGKDTQYF
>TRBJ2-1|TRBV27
CASSSGLFYNEQFF
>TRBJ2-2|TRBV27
CASSSSPTYRYTGELFF
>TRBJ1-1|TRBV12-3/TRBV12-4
CASTSGLEAFF
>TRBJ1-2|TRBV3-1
CASSQDGQPIAF
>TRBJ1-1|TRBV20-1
CSARGHKNTEAFF
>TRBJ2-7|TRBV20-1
CSAASDSSYEQYF
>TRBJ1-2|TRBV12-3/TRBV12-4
CASSLGKVYGYTF
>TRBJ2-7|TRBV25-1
CASSGIPTSSGRSYEQYF
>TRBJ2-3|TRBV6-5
CASGGRADTQYF
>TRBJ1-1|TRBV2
CASGRGTEAFF
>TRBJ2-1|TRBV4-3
CASSRSSGRDNEQFF
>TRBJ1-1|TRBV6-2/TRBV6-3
CASSYSRGDRDRGFNTEAFF
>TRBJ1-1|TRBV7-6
CASSYRGRRRNTEAFF
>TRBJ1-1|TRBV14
CATQGGSGTEAFF
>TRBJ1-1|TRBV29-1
CSVRESTEAFF
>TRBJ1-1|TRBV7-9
CASSPVATNTEAFF
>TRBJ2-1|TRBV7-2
CASSLGGGQFNEQFF
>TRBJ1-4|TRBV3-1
CASRKPGQGLHEKLFF
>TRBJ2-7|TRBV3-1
CASSQTSGGHEQYF
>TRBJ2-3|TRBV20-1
CSALAGERGSDTQYF
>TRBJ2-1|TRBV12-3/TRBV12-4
CASSLGGAGASVGQFF
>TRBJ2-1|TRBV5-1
CASSRKDRGGDNEQFF
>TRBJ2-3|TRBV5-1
CASSPRLAGERDTQYF
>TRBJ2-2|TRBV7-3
CASSTTATGELFF
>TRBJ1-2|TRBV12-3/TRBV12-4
CASILLPPGARWGYTF
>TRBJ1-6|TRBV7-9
CASSFGEGSGSPLHF
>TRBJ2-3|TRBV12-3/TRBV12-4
CASTFTGGAADTQYF
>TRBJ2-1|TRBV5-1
CASSTQFDEQFF
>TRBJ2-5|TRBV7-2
CASSLQQTGSMETQYF